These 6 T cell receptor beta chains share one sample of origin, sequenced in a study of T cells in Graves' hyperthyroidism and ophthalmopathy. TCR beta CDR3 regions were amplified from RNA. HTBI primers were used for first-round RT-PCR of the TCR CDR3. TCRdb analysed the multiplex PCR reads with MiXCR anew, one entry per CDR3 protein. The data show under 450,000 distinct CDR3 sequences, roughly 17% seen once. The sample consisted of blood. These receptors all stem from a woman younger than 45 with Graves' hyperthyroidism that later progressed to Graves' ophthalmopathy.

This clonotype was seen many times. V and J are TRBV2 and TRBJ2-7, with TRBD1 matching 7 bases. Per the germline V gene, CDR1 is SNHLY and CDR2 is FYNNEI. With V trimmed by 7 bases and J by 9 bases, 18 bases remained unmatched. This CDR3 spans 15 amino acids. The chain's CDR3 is CASNTYRDRSTGQYF. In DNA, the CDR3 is TGTGCCAGCAATACTTACCGGGACAGATCTACGGGGCAGTACTTC.

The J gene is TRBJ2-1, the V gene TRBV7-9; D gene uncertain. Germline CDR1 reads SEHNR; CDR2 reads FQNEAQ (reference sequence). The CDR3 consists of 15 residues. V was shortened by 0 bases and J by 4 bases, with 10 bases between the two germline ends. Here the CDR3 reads CASSLALGVYNEQFF. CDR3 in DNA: TGTGCCAGCAGCTTAGCGCTGGGTGTATACAATGAGCAGTTCTTC.

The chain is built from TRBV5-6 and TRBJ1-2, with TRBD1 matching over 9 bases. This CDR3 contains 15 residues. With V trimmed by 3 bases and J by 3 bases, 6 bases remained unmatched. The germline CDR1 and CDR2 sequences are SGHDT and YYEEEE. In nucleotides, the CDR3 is TGTGCCAGCAGCTCCTCCGGGACAGGGTACTATGGCTACACCTTC. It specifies CASSSSGTGYYGYTF.

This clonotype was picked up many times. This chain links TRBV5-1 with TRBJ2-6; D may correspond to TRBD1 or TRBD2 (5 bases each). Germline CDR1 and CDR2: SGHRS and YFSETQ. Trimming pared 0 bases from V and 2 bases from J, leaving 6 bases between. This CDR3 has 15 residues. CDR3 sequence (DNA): TGCGCCAGCAGCTTGGTGGGGGCTGGGGCCAACGTCCTGACTTTC. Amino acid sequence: CASSLVGAGANVLTF.

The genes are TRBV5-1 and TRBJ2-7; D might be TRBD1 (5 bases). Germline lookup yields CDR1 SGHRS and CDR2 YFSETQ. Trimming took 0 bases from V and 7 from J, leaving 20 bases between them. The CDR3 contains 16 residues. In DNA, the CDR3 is TGCGCCAGCAGCTTGGAGGGCAGGGTCCTGCCGCGAGAGCAGTACGTC. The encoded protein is CASSLEGRVLPREQYV.

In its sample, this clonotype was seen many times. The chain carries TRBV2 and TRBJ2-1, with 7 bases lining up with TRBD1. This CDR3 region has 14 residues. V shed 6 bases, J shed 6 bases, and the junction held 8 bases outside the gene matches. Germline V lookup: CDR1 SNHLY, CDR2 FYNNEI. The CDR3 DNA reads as TGTGCCAGCAGGGAGACAGGGATCATCAATGAGCAGTTCTTC. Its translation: CASRETGIINEQFF.